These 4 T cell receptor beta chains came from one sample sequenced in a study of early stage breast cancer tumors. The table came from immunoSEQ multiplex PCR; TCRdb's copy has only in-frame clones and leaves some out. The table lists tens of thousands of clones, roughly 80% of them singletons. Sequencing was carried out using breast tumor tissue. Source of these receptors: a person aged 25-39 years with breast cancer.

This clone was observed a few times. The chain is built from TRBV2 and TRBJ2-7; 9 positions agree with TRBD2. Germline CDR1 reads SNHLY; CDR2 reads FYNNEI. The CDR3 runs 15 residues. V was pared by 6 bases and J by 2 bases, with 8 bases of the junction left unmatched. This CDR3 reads CASSVSGSGPYEQYF. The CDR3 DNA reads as TGTGCCAGCAGCGTTAGCGGGAGTGGCCCCTACGAGCAGTACTTC.

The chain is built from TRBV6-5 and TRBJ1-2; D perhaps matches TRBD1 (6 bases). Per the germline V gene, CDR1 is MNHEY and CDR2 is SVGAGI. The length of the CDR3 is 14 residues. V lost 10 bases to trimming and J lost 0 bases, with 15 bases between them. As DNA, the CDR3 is TGTGCCACCTTAAACCGGGACACTAACTATGGCTACACCTTC. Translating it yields CATLNRDTNYGYTF.

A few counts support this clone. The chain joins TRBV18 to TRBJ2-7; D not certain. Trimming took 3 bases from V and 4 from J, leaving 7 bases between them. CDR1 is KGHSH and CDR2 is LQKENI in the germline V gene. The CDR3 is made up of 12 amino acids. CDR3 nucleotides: TGTGCCAGCTCACCGAATAATTACGAGCAGTACTTC. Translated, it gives CASSPNNYEQYF.

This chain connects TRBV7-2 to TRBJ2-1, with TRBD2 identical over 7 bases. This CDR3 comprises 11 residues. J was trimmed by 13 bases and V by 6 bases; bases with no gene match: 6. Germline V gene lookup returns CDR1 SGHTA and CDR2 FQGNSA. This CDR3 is CASRISTSQFF. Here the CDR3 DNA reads TGTGCCAGCAGAATCTCGACTAGCCAGTTCTTC.